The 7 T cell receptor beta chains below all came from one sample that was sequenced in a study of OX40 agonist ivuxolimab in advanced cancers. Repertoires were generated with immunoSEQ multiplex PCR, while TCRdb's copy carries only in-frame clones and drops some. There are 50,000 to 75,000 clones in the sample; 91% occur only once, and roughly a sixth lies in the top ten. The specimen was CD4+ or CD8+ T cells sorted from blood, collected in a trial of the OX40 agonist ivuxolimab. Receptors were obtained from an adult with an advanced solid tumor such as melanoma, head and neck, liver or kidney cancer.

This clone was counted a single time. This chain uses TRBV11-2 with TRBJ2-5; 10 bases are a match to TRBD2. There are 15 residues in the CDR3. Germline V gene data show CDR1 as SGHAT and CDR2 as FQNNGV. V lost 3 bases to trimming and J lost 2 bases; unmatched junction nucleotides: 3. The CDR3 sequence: CASSFNSGGQETQYF. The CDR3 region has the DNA TGTGCCAGCAGCTTCAATAGCGGGGGGCAAGAGACCCAGTACTTC.

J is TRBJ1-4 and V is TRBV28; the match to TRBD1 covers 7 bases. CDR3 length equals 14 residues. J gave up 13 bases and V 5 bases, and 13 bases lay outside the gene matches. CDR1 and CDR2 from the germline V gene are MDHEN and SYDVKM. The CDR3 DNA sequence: TGTGCCAGCAGTACGGGGAACCGGGACAGAGGACTGTTTTTT. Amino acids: CASSTGNRDRGLFF.

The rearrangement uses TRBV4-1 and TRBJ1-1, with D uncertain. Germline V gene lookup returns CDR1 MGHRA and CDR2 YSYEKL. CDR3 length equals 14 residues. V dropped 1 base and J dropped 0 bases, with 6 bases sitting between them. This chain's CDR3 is CASSQVGVNTEAFF. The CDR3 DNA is TGCGCCAGCAGCCAAGTCGGGGTGAACACTGAAGCTTTCTTT.

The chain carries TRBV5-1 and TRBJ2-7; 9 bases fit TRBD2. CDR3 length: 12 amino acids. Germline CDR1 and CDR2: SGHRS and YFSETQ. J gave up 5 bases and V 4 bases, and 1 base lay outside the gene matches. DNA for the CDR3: TGCGCCAGCAGCGGGACTAGCAACGAGCAGTACTTC. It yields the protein CASSGTSNEQYF.

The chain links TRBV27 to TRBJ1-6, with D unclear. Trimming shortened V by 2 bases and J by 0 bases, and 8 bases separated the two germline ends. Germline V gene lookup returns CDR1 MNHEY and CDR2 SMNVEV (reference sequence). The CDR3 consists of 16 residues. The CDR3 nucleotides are TGTGCCAGCAGTTTAAGGGTTAGCTCCTATAATTCACCCCTCCACTTT. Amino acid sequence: CASSLRVSSYNSPLHF.

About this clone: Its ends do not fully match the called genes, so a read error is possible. The DNA of the CDR3 is TGTGCCAACAGTTACGACTTAGCGGGGGTCACAGATACGCAGTATTTT. Translating it yields CANSYDLAGVTDTQYF. This chain links TRBV6-5 with TRBJ2-3; TRBD2 aligns across 9 bases. This CDR3 spans 16 amino acids. Germline V CDR1 and CDR2: MNHEY, SVGAGI.

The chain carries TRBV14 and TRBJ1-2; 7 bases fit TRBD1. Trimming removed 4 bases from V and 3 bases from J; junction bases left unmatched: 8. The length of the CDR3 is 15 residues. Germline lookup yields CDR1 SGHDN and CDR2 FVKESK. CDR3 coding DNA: TGTGCCAGCAGCCCCGGGACAGTACCTTACTATGGCTACACCTTC. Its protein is CASSPGTVPYYGYTF.